Shown below are 14 T cell receptor beta chains from a single sample sequenced in a study of T cells in Graves' hyperthyroidism and ophthalmopathy. TCR beta CDR3 regions were amplified from RNA. First-round RT-PCR targeting the TCR CDR3 was performed with the HTBI primer set. Each CDR3 protein is one row after TCRdb ran MiXCR on the multiplex PCR reads. The data contain fewer than 900,000 distinct CDR3 sequences, 16% of them singletons. Material: blood. The origin of the receptors is a man between 18 and 29 years old with Graves' hyperthyroidism.

The sample holds a few counts of this clonotype. This chain uses TRBV6-2 or TRBV6-3 with TRBJ2-1, with a possible D match to TRBD2 (5 bases). The CDR3 extends over 14 amino acids. Trimming cost V 6 bases and J 7 bases, with 16 bases left between them. Per the germline V gene, CDR1 is MNHEY and CDR2 is SVGEGT. Here the CDR3 DNA reads TGTGCCAGCAGGGTTCATGGACTTGGTAATGAGCAGTTCTTC. Its translation: CASRVHGLGNEQFF.

In this sample, this clonotype turned up many times. The genes are TRBV28 and TRBJ2-7; unclear D gene. CDR1 is MDHEN and CDR2 is SYDVKM in the germline V gene. V was shortened by 4 bases and J by 4 bases, with 11 bases between the two germline ends. CDR3 length: 13 amino acids. This CDR3 reads CASSSLREYEQYF. The CDR3 nucleotides read TGTGCCAGCAGTTCCCTACGAGAATACGAGCAGTACTTC. Full variable domain (missing parts from reference TRBV28 and TRBJ2-7): DVKVTQSSRYLVKRTGEKVFLECVQDMDHENMFWYRQDPGLGLRLIYFSYDVKMKEKGDIPEGYSVSREKKERFSLILESASTNQTSMYLCASSSLREYEQYFGPGTRLTVT.

CDR3 nucleotides: TGTGCCAGCAGTCTTGAAGGGATGCACACTGAAGCTTTCTTT. Its translation is CASSLEGMHTEAFF. The V and J genes are TRBV27 and TRBJ1-1; D uncertain. From germline, CDR1 is MNHEY and CDR2 SMNVEV (reference sequence). This CDR3 has 14 amino acids. V lost 5 bases and J lost 3, with 13 bases in between.

This clonotype was seen only a few times. CDR3 protein: CASSQLGEGSQETQYF. Here the CDR3 DNA reads TGTGCCAGCAGCCAACTAGGGGAGGGCAGCCAAGAGACCCAGTACTTC. This chain links TRBV4-2 with TRBJ2-5; 7 positions agree with TRBD2. There are 16 residues in the CDR3. In germline, CDR1 is LGHNA, CDR2 YNFKEQ. The junction had 7 bases not matched to a gene; V was cut back by 2 bases and J by 1 base.

This clonotype was recorded many times. The chain joins TRBV7-9 to TRBJ2-7; the match to TRBD1 covers 7 bases. With V trimmed by 8 bases and J by 0 bases, 4 bases remained unmatched. The CDR3 is 13 amino acids. Germline V gene sequence: CDR1 SEHNR, CDR2 FQNEAQ (reference sequence). The CDR3 spells CASRQGFSYEQYF. CDR3 bases: TGTGCCAGCCGACAGGGATTCTCCTACGAGCAGTACTTC.

This clonotype showed up many times. The chain links TRBV29-1 to TRBJ2-3; D may be TRBD2 (6 bases). Trimming left V 8 bases short and J 1 base short, with 19 bases between. The CDR3 contains 15 residues. Germline V lookup: CDR1 SQVTM, CDR2 ANQGSEA. The CDR3 sequence is CSSAAGGTRTDTQYF. The CDR3 DNA is TGCAGCTCAGCCGCCGGCGGGACCCGCACAGATACGCAGTATTTT.

This clonotype came up many times. The J gene is TRBJ2-3, the V gene TRBV12-3 or TRBV12-4; D call uncertain. This CDR3 has 15 residues. Trimming left V 3 bases short and J 0 bases short, with 10 bases between. The CDR3 nucleotides read TGTGCCAGCAGTTTGGGCGCTACTAGCACAGATACGCAGTATTTT. It specifies CASSLGATSTDTQYF.

J is TRBJ2-5 and V is TRBV9; 7 bases fit TRBD1. Germline V gene data show CDR1 as SGDLS and CDR2 as YYNGEE. The CDR3 length is 14 residues. With V trimmed by 4 bases and J by 5 bases, 8 bases remained unmatched. CDR3: CASSSLTGTETQYF. The DNA for the CDR3 is TGTGCCAGCAGCTCTTTGACAGGGACGGAGACCCAGTACTTC.

The sample holds a few counts of this clonotype. The chain uses TRBV5-6 and TRBJ1-1; 7 nucleotides align to TRBD1. This CDR3 has 15 amino acids. Germline CDR1 SGHDT, CDR2 YYEEEE. J lost 0 bases, V lost 4 bases, and 6 bases had no gene match. The CDR3 sequence is CASSVLTGLNTEAFF. CDR3 DNA: TGTGCCAGCAGCGTCTTGACAGGGTTGAACACTGAAGCTTTCTTT.

CDR3 sequence (DNA): TGCAGTGCTAGAGATCAACGGCAGGGCTCCTACAATGAGCAGTACTTC. Its protein is CSARDQRQGSYNEQYF. V gene TRBV20-1 combines with J gene TRBJ2-1; D perhaps matches TRBD1 (5 bases). The J call may be incorrect, as the DNA end agrees better with TRBJ2-7. CDR3 length: 16 amino acids. In germline, CDR1 is DFQATT, CDR2 SNEGSKA (reference sequence).

This clonotype was counted ten times or more. V gene TRBV6-1 combines with J gene TRBJ2-7; 10 positions agree with TRBD1. The ends lost 8 bases at V and 9 bases at J; junction bases unmatched: 16. In germline, CDR1 is MNHNS, CDR2 SASEGT. The CDR3 runs 15 residues. Written as DNA, the CDR3 is TGTGCCAGCGGCCTAGGTGGACAGGGGGTCTCGGGGCAGTACTTC. Its translation is CASGLGGQGVSGQYF.

The chain combines TRBV28 with TRBJ2-5, with D uncertain. This CDR3 is 14 amino acids long. Germline loops: CDR1 MDHEN, CDR2 SYDVKM. V lost 2 bases to trimming and J lost 1 base, with 8 bases between them. The CDR3 loop is CASSLEFSQETQYF. For the CDR3, the DNA is TGTGCCAGCAGTTTAGAGTTCTCCCAAGAGACCCAGTACTTC.

The sample holds a few counts of this clonotype. The chain recombines TRBV12-3 or TRBV12-4 with TRBJ2-1, with 11 bases aligning to TRBD2. Losses at the gene ends were 4 bases for V and 8 bases for J; bases not matched to a gene: 4. The CDR3 totals 14 residues. The CDR3 protein is CASSSVAGGYEQFF. DNA of the CDR3: TGTGCCAGCAGTTCCGTAGCGGGAGGGTATGAGCAGTTCTTC.

The sample holds one count of this clonotype. The chain uses TRBV7-9 and TRBJ2-7, with TRBD2 as a possible D gene (6 bases). In germline, CDR1 is SEHNR, CDR2 FQNEAQ (reference sequence). The CDR3 totals 14 residues. Deletions cut 6 bases from V and 5 bases from J, with 17 bases between. CDR3 DNA: TGTGCCAGCAGACAGGCGGGGAGTCGGAACGAGCAGTACTTC. Translated: CASRQAGSRNEQYF.